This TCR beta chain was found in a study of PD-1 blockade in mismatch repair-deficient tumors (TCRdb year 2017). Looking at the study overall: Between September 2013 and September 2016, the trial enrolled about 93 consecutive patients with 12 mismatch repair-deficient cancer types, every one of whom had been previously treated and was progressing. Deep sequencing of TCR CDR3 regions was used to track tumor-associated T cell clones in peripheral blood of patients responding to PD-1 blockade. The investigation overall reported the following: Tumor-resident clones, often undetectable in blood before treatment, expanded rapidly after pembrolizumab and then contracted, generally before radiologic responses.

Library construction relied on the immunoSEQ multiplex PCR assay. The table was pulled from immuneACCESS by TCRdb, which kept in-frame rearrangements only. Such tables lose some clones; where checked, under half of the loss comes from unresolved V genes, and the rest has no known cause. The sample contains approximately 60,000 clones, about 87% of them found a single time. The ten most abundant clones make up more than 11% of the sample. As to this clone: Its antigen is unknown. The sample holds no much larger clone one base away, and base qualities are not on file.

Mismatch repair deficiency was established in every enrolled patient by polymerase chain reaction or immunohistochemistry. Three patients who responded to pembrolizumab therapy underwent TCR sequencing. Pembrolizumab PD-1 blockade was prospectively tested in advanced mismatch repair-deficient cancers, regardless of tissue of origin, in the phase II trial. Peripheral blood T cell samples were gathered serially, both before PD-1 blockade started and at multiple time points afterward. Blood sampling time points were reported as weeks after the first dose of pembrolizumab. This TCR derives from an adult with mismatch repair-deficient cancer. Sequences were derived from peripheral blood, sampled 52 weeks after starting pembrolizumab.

The DNA is as follows: TGTGCCACCAGCAGAGTCCGCGGAATCGGGTCCTACGAGCAGTACTTC. This gives the protein CATSRVRGIGSYEQYF. The receptor chain draws on TRBV15 and TRBJ2-7; no D gene is confidently identified. The germline V gene (reference sequence) specifies LNHNV as CDR1 and YYDKDF as CDR2. From the cysteine through the phenylalanine, the CDR3 covers 16 amino acids. Of the read, only the CDR3 DNA is kept; its 48 bases are in frame from base 1. V is reduced by 1 base and J by 1 base, leaving a spacing of 14 bases between them.